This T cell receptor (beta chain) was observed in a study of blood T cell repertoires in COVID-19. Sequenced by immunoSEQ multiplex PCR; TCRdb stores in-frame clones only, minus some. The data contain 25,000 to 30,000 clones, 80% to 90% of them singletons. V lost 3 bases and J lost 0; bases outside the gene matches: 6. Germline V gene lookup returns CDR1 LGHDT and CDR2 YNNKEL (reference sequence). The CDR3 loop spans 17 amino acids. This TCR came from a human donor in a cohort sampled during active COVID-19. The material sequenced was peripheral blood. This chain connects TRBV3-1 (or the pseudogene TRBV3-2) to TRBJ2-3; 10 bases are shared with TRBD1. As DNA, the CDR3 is TGTGCCAGCAGCCAGAATCCGGACAGGGGGAGCACAGATACGCAGTATTTT. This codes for CASSQNPDRGSTDTQYF.